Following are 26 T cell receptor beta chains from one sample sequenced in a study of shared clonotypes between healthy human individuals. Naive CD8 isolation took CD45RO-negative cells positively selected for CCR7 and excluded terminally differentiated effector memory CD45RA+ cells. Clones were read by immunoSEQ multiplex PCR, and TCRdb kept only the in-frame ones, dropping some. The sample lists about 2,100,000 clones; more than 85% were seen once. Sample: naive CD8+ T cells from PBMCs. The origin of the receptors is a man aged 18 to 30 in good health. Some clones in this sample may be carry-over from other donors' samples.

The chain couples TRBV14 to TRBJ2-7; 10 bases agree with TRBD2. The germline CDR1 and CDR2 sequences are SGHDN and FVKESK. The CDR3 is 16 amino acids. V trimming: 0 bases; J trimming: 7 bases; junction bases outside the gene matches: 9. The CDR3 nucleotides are TGTGCCAGCAGCCAAGAAGGAAAACTAGCGGGACATGAGCAGTACTTC. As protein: CASSQEGKLAGHEQYF.

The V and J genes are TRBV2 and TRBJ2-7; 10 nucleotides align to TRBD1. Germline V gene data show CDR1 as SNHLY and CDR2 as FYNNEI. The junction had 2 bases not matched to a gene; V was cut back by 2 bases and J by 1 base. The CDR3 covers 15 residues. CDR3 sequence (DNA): TGTGCCAGCAGTGAAAGGGACAGGGGATCCTACGAGCAGTACTTC. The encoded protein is CASSERDRGSYEQYF.

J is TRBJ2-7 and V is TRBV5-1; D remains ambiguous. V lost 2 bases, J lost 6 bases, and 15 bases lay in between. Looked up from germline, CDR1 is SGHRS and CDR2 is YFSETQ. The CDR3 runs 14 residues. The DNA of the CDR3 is TGCGCCAGCAGCTTTTCCAGACTGCTTGGCGAGCAGTACTTC. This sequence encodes CASSFSRLLGEQYF.

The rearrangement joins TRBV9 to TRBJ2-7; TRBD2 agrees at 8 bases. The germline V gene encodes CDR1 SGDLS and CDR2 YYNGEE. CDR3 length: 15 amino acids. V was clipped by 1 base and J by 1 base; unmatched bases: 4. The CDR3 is CASSVSTGGSYEQYF. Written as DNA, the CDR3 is TGTGCCAGCAGCGTATCGACGGGAGGGTCCTACGAGCAGTACTTC.

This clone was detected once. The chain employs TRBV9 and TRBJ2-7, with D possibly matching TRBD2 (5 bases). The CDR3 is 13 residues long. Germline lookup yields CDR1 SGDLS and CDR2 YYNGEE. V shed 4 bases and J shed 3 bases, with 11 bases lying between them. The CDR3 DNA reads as TGTGCCAGCAGCCCACTAGAATACTACGAGCAGTACTTC. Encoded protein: CASSPLEYYEQYF.

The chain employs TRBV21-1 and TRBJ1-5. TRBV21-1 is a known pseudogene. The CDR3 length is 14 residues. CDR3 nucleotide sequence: TGTGCCAGCAGCGGACGGTATAGCAATCAGCCCCAGCATTTT. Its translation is CASSGRYSNQPQHF.

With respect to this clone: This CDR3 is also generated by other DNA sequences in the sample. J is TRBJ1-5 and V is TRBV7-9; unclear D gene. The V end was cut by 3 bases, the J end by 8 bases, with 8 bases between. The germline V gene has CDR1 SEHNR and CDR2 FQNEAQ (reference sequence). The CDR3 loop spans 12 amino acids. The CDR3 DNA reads TGTGCCAGCAGCTTGGGCCTTGAGCCCCAGCATTTT. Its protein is CASSLGLEPQHF.

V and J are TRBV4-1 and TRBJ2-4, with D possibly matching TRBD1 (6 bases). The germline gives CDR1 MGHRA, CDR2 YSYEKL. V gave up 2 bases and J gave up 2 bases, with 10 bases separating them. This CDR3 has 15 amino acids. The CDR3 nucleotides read TGCGCCAGCAGCCAACCCACAGGGCCCAAAAACATTCAGTACTTC. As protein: CASSQPTGPKNIQYF.

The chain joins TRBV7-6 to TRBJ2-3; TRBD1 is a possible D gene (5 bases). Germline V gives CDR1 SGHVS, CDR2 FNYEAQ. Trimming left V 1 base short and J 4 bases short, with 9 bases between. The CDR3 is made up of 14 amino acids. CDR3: CASSLGRVADTQYF. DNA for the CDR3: TGTGCCAGCAGCTTAGGCAGGGTAGCAGATACGCAGTATTTT.

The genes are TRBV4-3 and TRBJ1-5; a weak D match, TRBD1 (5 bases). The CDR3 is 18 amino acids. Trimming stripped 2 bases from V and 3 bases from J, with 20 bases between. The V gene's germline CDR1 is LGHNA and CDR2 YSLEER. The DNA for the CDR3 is TGCGCCAGCAGCCAAAAATGGGACGTTGCCGGGGACAATCAGCCCCAGCATTTT. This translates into CASSQKWDVAGDNQPQHF.

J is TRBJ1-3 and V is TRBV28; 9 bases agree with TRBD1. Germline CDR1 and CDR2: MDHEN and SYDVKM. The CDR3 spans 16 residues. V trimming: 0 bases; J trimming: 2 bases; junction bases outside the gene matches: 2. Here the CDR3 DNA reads TGTGCCAGCAGTTTATGGGGGGACAGGGCTGGAAACACCATATATTTT. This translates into CASSLWGDRAGNTIYF.

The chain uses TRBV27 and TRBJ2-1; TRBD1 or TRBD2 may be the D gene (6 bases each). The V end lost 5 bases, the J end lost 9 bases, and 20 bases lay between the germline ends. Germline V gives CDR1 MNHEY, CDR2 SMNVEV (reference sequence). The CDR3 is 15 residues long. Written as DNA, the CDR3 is TGTGCCAGCAGTACGGGGACTGGGACAATGACTGAGCAGTTCTTC. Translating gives CASSTGTGTMTEQFF.

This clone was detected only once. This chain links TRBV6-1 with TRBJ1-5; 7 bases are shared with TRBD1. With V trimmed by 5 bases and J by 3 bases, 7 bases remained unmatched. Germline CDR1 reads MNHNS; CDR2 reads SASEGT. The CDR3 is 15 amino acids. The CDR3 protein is CASSLQTGLNQPQHF. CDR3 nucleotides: TGTGCCAGCAGTCTCCAGACAGGGCTCAATCAGCCCCAGCATTTT.

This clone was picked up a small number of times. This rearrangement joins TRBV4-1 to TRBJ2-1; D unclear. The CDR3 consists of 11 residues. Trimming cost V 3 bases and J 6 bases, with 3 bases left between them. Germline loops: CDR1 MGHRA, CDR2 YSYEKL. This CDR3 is CASSQSNEQFF. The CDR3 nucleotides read TGCGCCAGCAGCCAGAGCAATGAGCAGTTCTTC.

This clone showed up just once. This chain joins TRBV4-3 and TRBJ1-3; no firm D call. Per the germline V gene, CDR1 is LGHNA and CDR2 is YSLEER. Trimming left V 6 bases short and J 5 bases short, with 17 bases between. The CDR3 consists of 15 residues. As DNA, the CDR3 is TGCGCCAGCAGATCCAGTTACGGGGTACGAAACACCATATATTTT. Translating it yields CASRSSYGVRNTIYF.

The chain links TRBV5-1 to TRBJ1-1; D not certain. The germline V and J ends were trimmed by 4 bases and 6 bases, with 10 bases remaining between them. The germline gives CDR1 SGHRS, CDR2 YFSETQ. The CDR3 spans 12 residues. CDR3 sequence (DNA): TGCGCCAGCAGCCCCGAAGGAGCTGAAGCTTTCTTT. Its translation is CASSPEGAEAFF.

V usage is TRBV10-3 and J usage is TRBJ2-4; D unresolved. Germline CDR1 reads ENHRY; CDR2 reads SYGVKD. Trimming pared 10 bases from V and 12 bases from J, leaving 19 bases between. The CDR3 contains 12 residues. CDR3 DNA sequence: TGTGCCACCTTTAACGGCGGCCACACTCAGTACTTC. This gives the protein CATFNGGHTQYF.

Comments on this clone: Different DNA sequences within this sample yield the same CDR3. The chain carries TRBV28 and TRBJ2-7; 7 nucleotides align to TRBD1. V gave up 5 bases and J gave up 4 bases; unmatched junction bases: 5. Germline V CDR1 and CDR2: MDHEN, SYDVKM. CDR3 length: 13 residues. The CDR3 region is CASSGDRLYEQYF. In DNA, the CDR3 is TGTGCCAGCAGTGGGGACAGACTATACGAGCAGTACTTC.

The CDR3 is CASGTPEGTASGAKNIQYF. CDR3 DNA sequence: TGTGCCAGCGGAACGCCAGAGGGAACAGCTTCTGGGGCCAAAAACATTCAGTACTTC. V and J are TRBV2 and TRBJ2-4, with a weak D call TRBD2 (5 bases). Germline V gene lookup returns CDR1 SNHLY and CDR2 FYNNEI. Trimming took off 8 bases at V and 1 base at J, with 27 bases between the two ends. The CDR3 is 19 amino acids.

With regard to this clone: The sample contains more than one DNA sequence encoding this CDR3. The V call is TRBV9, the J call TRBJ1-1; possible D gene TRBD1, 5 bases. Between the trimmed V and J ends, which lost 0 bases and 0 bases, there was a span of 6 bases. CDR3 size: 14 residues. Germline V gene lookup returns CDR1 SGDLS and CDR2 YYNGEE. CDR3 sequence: CASSVGQLNTEAFF. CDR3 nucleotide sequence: TGTGCCAGCAGCGTAGGACAGCTGAACACTGAAGCTTTCTTT.

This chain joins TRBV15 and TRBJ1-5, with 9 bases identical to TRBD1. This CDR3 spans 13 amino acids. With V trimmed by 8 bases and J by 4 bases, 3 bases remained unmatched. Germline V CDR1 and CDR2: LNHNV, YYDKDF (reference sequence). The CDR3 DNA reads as TGTGCCACCGCGGACAGGGGAAATCAGCCCCAGCATTTT. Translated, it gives CATADRGNQPQHF.

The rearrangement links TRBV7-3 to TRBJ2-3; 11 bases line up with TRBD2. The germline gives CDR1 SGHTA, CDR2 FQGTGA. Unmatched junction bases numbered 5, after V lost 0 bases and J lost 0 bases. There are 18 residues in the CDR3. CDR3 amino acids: CASSLTNGTSGSTDTQYF. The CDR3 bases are TGTGCCAGCAGCTTAACGAATGGGACTAGCGGCAGCACAGATACGCAGTATTTT. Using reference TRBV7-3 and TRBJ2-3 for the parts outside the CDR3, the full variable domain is GAGVSQTPSNKVTEKGKYVELRCDPISGHTALYWYRQSLGQGPEFLIYFQGTGAADDSGLPNDRFFAVRPEGSVSTLKIQRTERGDSAVYLCASSLTNGTSGSTDTQYFGPGTRLTVL.

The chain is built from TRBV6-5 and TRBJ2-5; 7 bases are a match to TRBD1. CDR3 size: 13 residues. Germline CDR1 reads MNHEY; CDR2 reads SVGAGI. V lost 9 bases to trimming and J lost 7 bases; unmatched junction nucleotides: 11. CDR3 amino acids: CARRDRAAGTQYF. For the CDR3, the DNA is TGTGCCAGACGAGACAGGGCTGCAGGGACCCAGTACTTC.

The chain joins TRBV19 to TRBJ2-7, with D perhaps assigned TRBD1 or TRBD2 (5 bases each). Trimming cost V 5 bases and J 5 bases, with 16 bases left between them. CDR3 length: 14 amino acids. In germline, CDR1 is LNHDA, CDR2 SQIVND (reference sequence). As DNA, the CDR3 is TGTGCCAGTAGTGGGACGGTCTCCGTGGACGAGCAGTACTTC. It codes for CASSGTVSVDEQYF.

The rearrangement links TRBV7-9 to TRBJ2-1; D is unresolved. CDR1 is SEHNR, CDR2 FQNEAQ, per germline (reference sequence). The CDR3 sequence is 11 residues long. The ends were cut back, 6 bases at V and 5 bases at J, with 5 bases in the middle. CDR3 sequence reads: CASSDNNEQFF. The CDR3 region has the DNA TGTGCCAGCAGTGATAACAATGAGCAGTTCTTC.

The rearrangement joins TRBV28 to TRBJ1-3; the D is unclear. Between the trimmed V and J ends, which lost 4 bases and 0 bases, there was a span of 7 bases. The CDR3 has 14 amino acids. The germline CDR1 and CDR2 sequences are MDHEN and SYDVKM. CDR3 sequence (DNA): TGTGCCAGCAGTTCGGACGGCTCTGGAAACACCATATATTTT. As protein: CASSSDGSGNTIYF.